This T cell receptor beta chain was sequenced in a study of cytotoxic CD8 clonotypes in ibrutinib-treated CLL. At the level of the study: The response samples were taken once patients had been treated for a median of about 12 months, range 6 to 36.

Assay: immunoSEQ multiplex PCR; the TCRdb copy retains only in-frame clones and omits some. The sample consists of fewer than 400,000 clones, roughly 67% of them appearing once. The germline V gene encodes CDR1 MNHEY and CDR2 SMNVEV (reference sequence). This CDR3 is built from 15 residues. The J segment lost 5 bases and the V segment lost 5 bases, leaving 5 bases of the junction unmatched. This material consisted of PBMCs, taken after 36 months of ibrutinib treatment. The TCR was taken from a human donor with chronic lymphocytic leukemia. The chain joins TRBV27 to TRBJ2-3; TRBD2 matches 12 bases. The CDR3 nucleotides are TGTGCCAGCAGTCTCCTAGCGGGGGGGCGAGATACGCAGTATTTT. Protein sequence: CASSLLAGGRDTQYF.